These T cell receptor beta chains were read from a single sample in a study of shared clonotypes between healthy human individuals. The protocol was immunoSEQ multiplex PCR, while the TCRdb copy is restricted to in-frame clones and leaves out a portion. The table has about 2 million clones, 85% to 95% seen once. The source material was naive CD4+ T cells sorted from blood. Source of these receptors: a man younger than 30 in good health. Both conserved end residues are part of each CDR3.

CASSDRGLARNEQFF,TRBJ2-1,TRBV7-6
CASSSGIRGYEQYF,TRBJ2-7,TRBV11-1
CASSPKGQQGANGSPLHF,TRBJ1-6,TRBV27
CASSSNRVGAFF,TRBJ1-1,TRBV7-2
CASSPPPGEYEQYF,TRBJ2-7,TRBV18
CAISESGWGPYNEQFF,TRBJ2-1,TRBV10-3
CASSLAGIGNTIYF,TRBJ1-3,TRBV5-1
CASRPIPGHFTGELFF,TRBJ2-2,TRBV11-2
CASNRNTGELFF,TRBJ2-2,TRBV14
CACYKGNSPLHF,TRBJ1-6,TRBV30
CASTVAPGTYEQYF,TRBJ2-7,TRBV7-2
CASYQRAYGEQYF,TRBJ2-7,TRBV2
CASSSASSYNSPLHF,TRBJ1-6,TRBV7-2